A selection of T cell receptor beta chains follows, all from one sample in a study of blood T cell repertoires in COVID-19. The data were produced by immunoSEQ multiplex PCR, yet TCRdb's version contains in-frame clones alone and is incomplete. The sample carries 150,000 or so clones, roughly 87% recorded once. Sequenced material: peripheral blood. Receptor source: an older woman with acute or convalescent COVID-19. Both conserved end residues are part of each CDR3. The order of the fields is V gene, J gene, clone size, D gene, CDR3 protein, CDR3 DNA. The D gene is left open where the match is weak. Some rows have no size entry. The others give once, few or many, or a class for an expanded clone.

V gene: TRBV5-4; J gene: TRBJ2-2; clone size: NA; D gene: NA; CDR3 protein: CASRGGGSLRDTGELFF; CDR3 DNA: TGTGCCAGCCGAGGGGGGGGGAGCCTCCGGGACACCGGGGAGCTGTTTTTT
V gene: TRBV6-5; J gene: TRBJ1-1; clone size: few; D gene: NA; CDR3 protein: CASRPQGPNTEAFF; CDR3 DNA: TGTGCCAGCAGACCCCAGGGGCCCAACACTGAAGCTTTCTTT
V gene: TRBV27; J gene: TRBJ1-6; clone size: once; D gene: TRBD1; CDR3 protein: CASSPGTASSYNSPLHF; CDR3 DNA: TGTGCCAGCAGTCCCGGGACAGCGAGCTCCTATAATTCACCCCTCCACTTT
V gene: TRBV13; J gene: TRBJ2-3; clone size: NA; D gene: TRBD2; CDR3 protein: CASSHSGGADTQYF; CDR3 DNA: TGTGCCAGCAGTCACTCGGGAGGGGCCGATACGCAGTATTTT
V gene: TRBV7-2; J gene: TRBJ2-2; clone size: NA; D gene: TRBD2; CDR3 protein: CASSPPSGRAAGELFF; CDR3 DNA: TGTGCCAGCAGCCCTCCTAGCGGGAGGGCGGCCGGGGAGCTGTTTTTT
V gene: TRBV4-2; J gene: TRBJ2-7; clone size: few; D gene: TRBD1; CDR3 protein: CASSPRDRGSYEQYF; CDR3 DNA: TGTGCCAGCAGCCCCCGGGACAGGGGCTCTTACGAGCAGTACTTC
V gene: TRBV6-5; J gene: TRBJ1-3; clone size: NA; D gene: TRBD1; CDR3 protein: CASSRQGSSGNTIYF; CDR3 DNA: TGTGCCAGCAGTAGACAGGGATCCAGTGGAAACACCATATATTTT
V gene: TRBV24-1; J gene: TRBJ2-1; clone size: NA; D gene: NA; CDR3 protein: CATSEHGTNYNEQFF; CDR3 DNA: TGTGCCACCAGTGAACACGGGACAAATTACAATGAGCAGTTCTTC
V gene: TRBV6-6; J gene: TRBJ1-3; clone size: few; D gene: NA; CDR3 protein: CASSRGGERAAGNTIYF; CDR3 DNA: TGTGCCAGCAGTCGTGGGGGGGAGCGGGCAGCTGGAAACACCATATATTTT
V gene: TRBV30; J gene: TRBJ2-3; clone size: few; D gene: TRBD2; CDR3 protein: CAWSARGLAGTTDTQYF; CDR3 DNA: TGTGCCTGGAGTGCCCGAGGGCTAGCGGGAACCACAGATACGCAGTATTTT
V gene: TRBV4-1; J gene: TRBJ2-2; clone size: NA; D gene: TRBD1; CDR3 protein: CASSQVGTEAGELFF; CDR3 DNA: TGCGCCAGCAGCCAAGTAGGGACAGAGGCCGGGGAGCTGTTTTTT
V gene: TRBV7-8; J gene: TRBJ2-7; clone size: few; D gene: TRBD2; CDR3 protein: CASSLSTSGSYEQYF; CDR3 DNA: TGTGCCAGCAGCTTAAGTACTAGCGGCTCCTACGAGCAGTACTTC
V gene: TRBV29-1; J gene: TRBJ2-5; clone size: NA; D gene: NA; CDR3 protein: CSASWTRQETQYF; CDR3 DNA: TGCAGCGCTTCCTGGACACGGCAAGAGACCCAGTACTTC
V gene: TRBV9; J gene: TRBJ1-1; clone size: few; D gene: TRBD1; CDR3 protein: CASSVLPQGGYTEAFF; CDR3 DNA: TGTGCCAGCAGCGTGCTCCCTCAGGGGGGTTACACTGAAGCTTTCTTT
V gene: TRBV19; J gene: TRBJ1-5; clone size: few; D gene: TRBD1; CDR3 protein: CASSQTGGGNQPQHF; CDR3 DNA: TGTGCCAGTAGCCAGACAGGGGGCGGGAATCAGCCCCAGCATTTT
V gene: TRBV10-3; J gene: TRBJ2-1; clone size: NA; D gene: TRBD1; CDR3 protein: CAISETGQGFNEQFF; CDR3 DNA: TGTGCCATCAGTGAGACGGGACAGGGGTTTAATGAGCAGTTCTTC
V gene: TRBV12-3/TRBV12-4; J gene: TRBJ1-3; clone size: NA; D gene: NA; CDR3 protein: CASKQGHTIYF; CDR3 DNA: TGTGCCAGCAAACAGGGACACACCATATATTTT
V gene: TRBV7-2; J gene: TRBJ1-1; clone size: NA; D gene: TRBD1; CDR3 protein: CASTSGTGIRTTEAFF; CDR3 DNA: TGTGCCAGCACCTCCGGGACAGGGATCCGAACCACTGAAGCTTTCTTT
V gene: TRBV28; J gene: TRBJ1-1; clone size: NA; D gene: NA; CDR3 protein: CASSLARRGEAFF; CDR3 DNA: TGTGCCAGCAGTTTGGCCAGGCGGGGTGAAGCTTTCTTT
V gene: TRBV19; J gene: TRBJ2-5; clone size: NA; D gene: TRBD1; CDR3 protein: CASTGGTGGVETQYF; CDR3 DNA: TGTGCCAGTACCGGGGGGACAGGGGGGGTGGAGACCCAGTACTTC
V gene: TRBV24-1; J gene: TRBJ1-1; clone size: once; D gene: NA; CDR3 protein: CATSDPGTSNTEAFF; CDR3 DNA: TGTGCCACCAGTGATCCCGGGACTTCAAACACTGAAGCTTTCTTT
V gene: TRBV3-1/TRBV3-2; J gene: TRBJ1-4; clone size: NA; D gene: NA; CDR3 protein: CASSQGAANEKLFF; CDR3 DNA: TGTGCCAGCAGCCAAGGCGCGGCTAATGAAAAACTGTTTTTT
V gene: TRBV6-4; J gene: TRBJ1-6; clone size: NA; D gene: NA; CDR3 protein: CASSAPPWGGSPLHF; CDR3 DNA: TGTGCCAGCAGTGCCCCACCTTGGGGAGGATCACCCCTCCACTTT
V gene: TRBV9; J gene: TRBJ2-1; clone size: NA; D gene: TRBD2; CDR3 protein: CASSVGLTSGDNEQFF; CDR3 DNA: TGTGCCAGCAGCGTAGGTCTTACTAGCGGGGACAATGAGCAGTTCTTC
V gene: TRBV7-2; J gene: TRBJ1-3; clone size: NA; D gene: NA; CDR3 protein: CASSLGRAGNTIYF; CDR3 DNA: TGTGCCAGCAGCTTAGGACGAGCCGGGAACACCATATATTTT
V gene: TRBV27; J gene: TRBJ2-7; clone size: NA; D gene: NA; CDR3 protein: CASSLSSQGGEQYF; CDR3 DNA: TGTGCCAGCAGTTTAAGTTCCCAGGGCGGCGAGCAGTACTTC
V gene: TRBV6-1; J gene: TRBJ2-1; clone size: NA; D gene: NA; CDR3 protein: CASSEARFNEQFF; CDR3 DNA: TGTGCCAGCAGTGAAGCGCGGTTCAATGAGCAGTTCTTC
V gene: TRBV3-1/TRBV3-2; J gene: TRBJ2-7; clone size: NA; D gene: NA; CDR3 protein: CASSQEGPRDEQYF; CDR3 DNA: TGTGCCAGCAGCCAAGAAGGTCCGAGGGACGAGCAGTACTTC
V gene: TRBV6-1; J gene: TRBJ2-7; clone size: once; D gene: NA; CDR3 protein: CASSEASGKVSYEQYF; CDR3 DNA: TGTGCCAGCAGTGAAGCGTCGGGGAAGGTATCCTACGAGCAGTACTTC
V gene: TRBV7-2; J gene: TRBJ2-7; clone size: few; D gene: TRBD1; CDR3 protein: CASSSRQGVYF; CDR3 DNA: TGTGCCAGCAGCTCACGACAGGGGGTGTACTTC
V gene: TRBV6-5; J gene: TRBJ2-5; clone size: once; D gene: TRBD2; CDR3 protein: CASSQRLADQETQYF; CDR3 DNA: TGTGCCAGCAGTCAAAGACTAGCGGACCAAGAGACCCAGTACTTC
V gene: TRBV28; J gene: TRBJ1-3; clone size: NA; D gene: NA; CDR3 protein: CASSDSAGNTIYF; CDR3 DNA: TGTGCCAGCAGTGACTCAGCTGGAAACACCATATATTTT
V gene: TRBV5-6; J gene: TRBJ1-6; clone size: NA; D gene: NA; CDR3 protein: CASGRPYNSPLHF; CDR3 DNA: TGTGCCAGCGGGCGTCCCTATAATTCACCCCTCCACTTT
V gene: TRBV18; J gene: TRBJ2-1; clone size: NA; D gene: TRBD2; CDR3 protein: CASSPPGLAGYNEQFF; CDR3 DNA: TGTGCCAGCTCACCACCGGGACTAGCGGGATACAATGAGCAGTTCTTC
V gene: TRBV12-3/TRBV12-4; J gene: TRBJ2-7; clone size: NA; D gene: NA; CDR3 protein: CASSPGQGLGQYF; CDR3 DNA: TGTGCCAGCAGTCCGGGACAGGGACTAGGGCAGTACTTC
V gene: TRBV24-1; J gene: TRBJ1-5; clone size: NA; D gene: NA; CDR3 protein: CATSDQTPNDQPQHF; CDR3 DNA: TGTGCCACCAGTGACCAAACCCCTAATGATCAGCCCCAGCATTTT
V gene: TRBV19; J gene: TRBJ2-2; clone size: NA; D gene: TRBD1; CDR3 protein: CATLPRDRGTGQLFF; CDR3 DNA: TGTGCCACCCTACCCCGGGACAGGGGCACCGGGCAGCTGTTTTTT
V gene: TRBV28; J gene: TRBJ2-3; clone size: NA; D gene: TRBD1; CDR3 protein: CASSLWTGGESTDTQYF; CDR3 DNA: TGTGCCAGCAGTTTATGGACAGGGGGCGAGAGCACAGATACGCAGTATTTT
V gene: TRBV6-5; J gene: TRBJ1-5; clone size: once; D gene: NA; CDR3 protein: CATRELEEPQHF; CDR3 DNA: TGTGCCACCCGGGAGCTAGAAGAGCCCCAGCATTTT
V gene: TRBV9; J gene: TRBJ2-7; clone size: few; D gene: NA; CDR3 protein: CASSVNPAGSYEQYF; CDR3 DNA: TGTGCCAGCAGCGTAAACCCAGCGGGTAGCTACGAGCAGTACTTC
V gene: TRBV2; J gene: TRBJ1-6; clone size: few; D gene: NA; CDR3 protein: CASSEEGPGNSPLHF; CDR3 DNA: TGTGCCAGCAGTGAGGAGGGGCCGGGTAATTCACCCCTCCACTTT
V gene: TRBV13; J gene: TRBJ2-1; clone size: once; D gene: TRBD1; CDR3 protein: CASSSSQGAHYNEQFF; CDR3 DNA: TGTGCCAGCAGCTCGTCCCAGGGGGCGCATTACAATGAGCAGTTCTTC
V gene: TRBV19; J gene: TRBJ2-5; clone size: NA; D gene: NA; CDR3 protein: CASSIGQETQYF; CDR3 DNA: TGTGCCAGTAGTATCGGTCAAGAGACCCAGTACTTC
V gene: TRBV5-4; J gene: TRBJ1-1; clone size: NA; D gene: TRBD1; CDR3 protein: CASSSGDRGGVTEAFF; CDR3 DNA: TGTGCCAGCAGCTCGGGGGACAGGGGAGGAGTGACTGAAGCTTTCTTT
V gene: TRBV19; J gene: TRBJ1-5; clone size: NA; D gene: NA; CDR3 protein: CASSDRYGNQPQHF; CDR3 DNA: TGTGCCAGTAGCGACAGGTATGGCAATCAGCCCCAGCATTTT
V gene: TRBV11-2; J gene: TRBJ1-2; clone size: NA; D gene: TRBD1; CDR3 protein: CASSSGRDRDVYTF; CDR3 DNA: TGTGCCAGCAGTTCCGGCAGGGACAGGGATGTCTACACCTTC